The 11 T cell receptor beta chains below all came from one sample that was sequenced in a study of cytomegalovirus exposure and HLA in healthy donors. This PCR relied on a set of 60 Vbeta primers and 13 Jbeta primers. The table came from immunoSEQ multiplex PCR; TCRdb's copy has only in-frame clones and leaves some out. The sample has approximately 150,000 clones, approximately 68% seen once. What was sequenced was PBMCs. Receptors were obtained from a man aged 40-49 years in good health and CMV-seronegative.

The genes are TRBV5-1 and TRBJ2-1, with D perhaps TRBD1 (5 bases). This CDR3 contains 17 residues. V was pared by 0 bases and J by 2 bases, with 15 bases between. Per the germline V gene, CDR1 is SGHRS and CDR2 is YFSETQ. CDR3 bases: TGCGCCAGCAGCTTGGGTCCCCAGGGTGGCCCCTACAATGAGCAGTTCTTC. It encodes CASSLGPQGGPYNEQFF.

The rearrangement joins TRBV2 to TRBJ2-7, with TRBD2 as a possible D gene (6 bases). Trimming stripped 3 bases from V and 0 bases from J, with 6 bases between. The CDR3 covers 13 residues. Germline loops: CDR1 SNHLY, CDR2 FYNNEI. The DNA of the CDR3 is TGTGCCAGCAGTGACGGGAGCTCCTACGAGCAGTACTTC. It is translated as CASSDGSSYEQYF.

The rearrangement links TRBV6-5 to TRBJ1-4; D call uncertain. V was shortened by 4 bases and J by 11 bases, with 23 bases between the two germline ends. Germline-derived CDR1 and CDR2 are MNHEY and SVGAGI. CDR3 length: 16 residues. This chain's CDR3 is CASSFDIPVAPWKLFF. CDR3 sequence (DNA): TGTGCCAGCAGTTTCGACATCCCGGTGGCGCCGTGGAAACTGTTTTTT.

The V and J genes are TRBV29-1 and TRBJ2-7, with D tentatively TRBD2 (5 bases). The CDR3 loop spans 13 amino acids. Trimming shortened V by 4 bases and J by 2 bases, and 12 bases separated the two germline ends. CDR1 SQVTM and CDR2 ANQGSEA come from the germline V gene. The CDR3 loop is CSVVVSGTYEQYF. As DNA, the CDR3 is TGCAGCGTTGTTGTCAGCGGAACCTACGAGCAGTACTTC.

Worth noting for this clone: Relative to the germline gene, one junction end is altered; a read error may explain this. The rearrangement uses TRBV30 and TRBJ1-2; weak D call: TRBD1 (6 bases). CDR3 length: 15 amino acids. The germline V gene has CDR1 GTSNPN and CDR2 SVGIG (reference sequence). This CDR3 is CAWNPGRGTNYGYPF. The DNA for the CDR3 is TGTGCCTGGAATCCGGGCAGGGGAACTAACTATGGCTACCCCTTC.

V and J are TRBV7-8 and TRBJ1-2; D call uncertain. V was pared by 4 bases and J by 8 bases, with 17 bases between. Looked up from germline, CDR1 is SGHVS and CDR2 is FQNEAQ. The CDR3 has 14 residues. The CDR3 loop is CASSSQPRTGGYTF. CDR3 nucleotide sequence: TGTGCCAGCAGCTCTCAACCGAGGACGGGAGGCTACACCTTC.

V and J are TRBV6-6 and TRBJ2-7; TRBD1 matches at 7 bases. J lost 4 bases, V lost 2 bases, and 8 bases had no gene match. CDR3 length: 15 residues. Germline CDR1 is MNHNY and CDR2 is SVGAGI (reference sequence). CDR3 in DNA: TGTGCCAGCAGTTACGACAGGGTGGGTCAGTACGAGCAGTACTTC. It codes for CASSYDRVGQYEQYF.

The CDR3 sequence is CASSRREGDTEAFF. The CDR3 nucleotides read TGTGCCAGCAGTAGAAGGGAAGGGGACACTGAAGCTTTCTTT. The V call is TRBV14, the J call TRBJ1-1; D may be TRBD1 (5 bases). V was pared by 6 bases and J by 3 bases, with 14 bases between. Germline values: CDR1 SGHDN, CDR2 FVKESK. The CDR3 runs 14 residues.

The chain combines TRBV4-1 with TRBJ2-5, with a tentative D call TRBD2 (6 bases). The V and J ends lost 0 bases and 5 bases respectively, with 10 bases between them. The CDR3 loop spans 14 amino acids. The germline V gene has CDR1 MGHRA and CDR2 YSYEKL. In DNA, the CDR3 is TGCGCCAGCAGCCAAGAGCGGGGTGCGGAGACCCAGTACTTC. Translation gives CASSQERGAETQYF.

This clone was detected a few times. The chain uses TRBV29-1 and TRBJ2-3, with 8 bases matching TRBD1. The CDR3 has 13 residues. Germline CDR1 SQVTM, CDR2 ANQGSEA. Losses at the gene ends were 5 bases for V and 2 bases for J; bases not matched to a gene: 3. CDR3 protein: CSVPGQDTDTQYF. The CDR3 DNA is TGCAGCGTTCCGGGACAGGACACAGATACGCAGTATTTT.

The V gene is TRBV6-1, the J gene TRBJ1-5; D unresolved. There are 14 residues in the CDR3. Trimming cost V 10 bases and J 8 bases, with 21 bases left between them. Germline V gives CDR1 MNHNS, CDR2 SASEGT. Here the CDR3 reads CAIPQCPESKPQHF. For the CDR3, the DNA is TGTGCCATCCCTCAGTGTCCGGAGAGCAAGCCCCAGCATTTT.